This entry lists 30 T cell receptor beta chains sequenced from one sample in a study of T cells in Graves' hyperthyroidism and ophthalmopathy. Template material for amplifying TCR beta CDR3 regions consisted of RNA transcripts. An initial round of RT-PCR targeting the TCR CDR3 relied on the HTBI primer set. TCRdb reprocessed the multiplex PCR reads with MiXCR, giving one entry per CDR3 protein. The table shows more than 650,000 distinct CDR3 sequences, with about 14% occurring only once. Sequenced input: blood. All receptors come from a young woman with Graves' hyperthyroidism.

The CDR3, as DNA: TGTGCCACCAGTGCAGGGAGGTTGATGGGCGAGCAGTACTTC. Translation gives CATSAGRLMGEQYF. The chain uses TRBV24-1 and TRBJ2-7; D is perhaps TRBD2 (6 bases). This CDR3 is built from 14 residues. The germline V and J ends were trimmed by 5 bases and 6 bases, with 16 bases remaining between them. Germline V CDR1 and CDR2: KGHDR, SFDVKD.

Ten or more counts support this clonotype. The rearrangement links TRBV19 to TRBJ1-5, with no clear D. This CDR3 region has 14 residues. The germline gives CDR1 LNHDA, CDR2 SQIVND (reference sequence). V lost 6 bases, J lost 1 base, and 10 bases lay in between. CDR3 bases: TGTGCCAGTAGGTCCTCAAGGAGCAATCAGCCCCAGCATTTT. Its protein product is CASRSSRSNQPQHF.

This clonotype has ten or more counts. This chain links TRBV6-1 with TRBJ1-5; D may be TRBD1 (5 bases). CDR1 is MNHNS, CDR2 SASEGT, per germline. V was shortened by 5 bases and J by 2 bases, with 13 bases between the two germline ends. CDR3 length equals 15 residues. The CDR3, as DNA: TGTGCCAGCAGTTTTGGGGGAACCGGCAATCAGCCCCAGCATTTT. This translates into CASSFGGTGNQPQHF.

CDR3 nucleotide sequence: TGTGCCAGCAGTTTTTCCCAGGCGGGGATAGAAAACTACGAGCAGTACTTC. It specifies CASSFSQAGIENYEQYF. V is TRBV27 and J is TRBJ2-7; tentative D call: TRBD2 (6 bases). This CDR3 has 17 residues. Trimming pared 3 bases from V and 3 bases from J, leaving 21 bases between. From germline, CDR1 is MNHEY and CDR2 SMNVEV (reference sequence).

Ten or more counts support this clonotype. The V gene is TRBV11-2, the J gene TRBJ1-1; TRBD1 agrees at 7 bases. This CDR3 contains 14 residues. Germline trimming cut 5 bases from V and 8 bases from J; bases unmatched to any gene: 11. Germline V gene lookup returns CDR1 SGHAT and CDR2 FQNNGV. CDR3 sequence: CASSPPGQYMEAFF. In nucleotides, the CDR3 is TGTGCCAGCAGCCCCCCGGGACAGTATATGGAAGCTTTCTTT.

This clonotype was picked up many times. The rearrangement joins TRBV7-2 to TRBJ1-2; 7 positions agree with TRBD1. The V gene end was trimmed by 4 bases and the J gene end by 6 bases; junction bases not matched to a gene: 8. Germline lookup yields CDR1 SGHTA and CDR2 FQGNSA. CDR3 length: 14 residues. As DNA, the CDR3 is TGTGCCAGCAGCTATAGTATAACAGGGGATGGCTACACCTTC. Its translation: CASSYSITGDGYTF.

This clonotype was observed many times. The chain carries TRBV27 and TRBJ2-2, with TRBD2 matching over 15 bases. The CDR3 contains 21 residues. Germline-derived CDR1 and CDR2 are MNHEY and SMNVEV (reference sequence). J gave up 3 bases and V 5 bases, and 16 bases lay outside the gene matches. CDR3 sequence (DNA): TGTGCCAGCAGTGATGAAGGACTAGCGGGAGGGCCGATTCGTCACACCGGGGAGCTGTTTTTT. This codes for CASSDEGLAGGPIRHTGELFF.

This clonotype was detected ten times or more. The chain combines TRBV18 with TRBJ2-3; D gene ambiguous. V was cut by 4 bases and J by 3 bases, with 8 bases left in between. The CDR3 has 13 residues. Germline CDR1 and CDR2: KGHSH and LQKENI. The CDR3 loop reads CASSLTPTDTQYF. The DNA of the CDR3 is TGTGCCAGCTCACTTACCCCGACAGATACGCAGTATTTT.

This clonotype has a count of ten or more. This chain joins TRBV20-1 and TRBJ2-1; 10 bases match TRBD2. Germline V gene sequence: CDR1 DFQATT, CDR2 SNEGSKA (reference sequence). V lost 3 bases to trimming and J lost 0 bases; unmatched junction nucleotides: 17. The CDR3 runs 20 residues. The CDR3: CSARPVAGGPSAGSYNEQFF. The CDR3 bases are TGCAGTGCTAGGCCCGTAGCGGGAGGTCCCTCAGCGGGCTCCTACAATGAGCAGTTCTTC.

V usage is TRBV29-1 and J usage is TRBJ2-3; D not certain. CDR1 and CDR2 (germline): SQVTM, ANQGSEA. This CDR3 is 12 amino acids long. V dropped 6 bases and J dropped 6 bases, with 13 bases sitting between them. The CDR3: CSVLRPPDTQYF. The CDR3 bases are TGCAGCGTCTTGCGGCCCCCGGATACGCAGTATTTT.

This clonotype was found many times. The chain carries TRBV12-3 or TRBV12-4 and TRBJ2-3; possibly TRBD2 for D (6 bases). The CDR3 extends over 16 amino acids. V dropped 6 bases and J dropped 0 bases, with 16 bases sitting between them. The CDR3 sequence: CASSPDGGRSTDTQYF. Written as DNA, the CDR3 is TGTGCCAGCAGCCCGGACGGGGGAAGGAGCACAGATACGCAGTATTTT.

The sample holds many counts of this clonotype. The J gene is TRBJ2-7, the V gene TRBV2; 7 bases fit TRBD2. From germline, CDR1 is SNHLY and CDR2 FYNNEI. V was clipped by 6 bases and J by 5 bases; unmatched bases: 10. The CDR3 consists of 14 residues. CDR3 in amino acids: CASRWEGSTDEQYF. Here the CDR3 DNA reads TGTGCCAGCAGGTGGGAGGGATCAACCGACGAGCAGTACTTC.

The chain recombines TRBV10-2 with TRBJ1-1; 7 bases line up with TRBD1. CDR3 length: 14 amino acids. Looked up from germline, CDR1 is WSHSY and CDR2 is SAAADI. The J segment lost 6 bases and the V segment lost 4 bases, leaving 8 bases of the junction unmatched. CDR3 in DNA: TGCGCCAGCAGTGGGGGACAGTTCCCCGCTGAAGCTTTCTTT. The encoded protein is CASSGGQFPAEAFF.

This clonotype was recorded at least ten times. V is TRBV4-3 and J is TRBJ2-3; no firm D call. The CDR3 is 14 residues long. The germline V gene has CDR1 LGHNA and CDR2 YSLEER. Trimming cost V 0 bases and J 2 bases, with 6 bases left between them. CDR3 DNA sequence: TGCGCCAGCAGCCAAGATCATCTCACAGATACGCAGTATTTT. Its protein is CASSQDHLTDTQYF.

This clonotype came up a few times. The chain combines TRBV19 with TRBJ1-2, with D perhaps TRBD1 (6 bases). V was cut by 4 bases and J by 2 bases, with 11 bases left in between. Germline loops: CDR1 LNHDA, CDR2 SQIVND (reference sequence). CDR3 length equals 14 residues. The CDR3, as DNA: TGTGCCAGTAGTAAGGGGGGTCGGAACTATGGCTACACCTTC. Encoded protein: CASSKGGRNYGYTF.

The V and J genes are TRBV16 and TRBJ1-1; D is ambiguous. Germline lookup yields CDR1 KGHSY and CDR2 FQNENV. Trimming left V 6 bases short and J 8 bases short, with 16 bases between. The CDR3 has 13 amino acids. The CDR3 loop reads CASRLNRGAEAFF. The CDR3 DNA reads as TGTGCCAGCAGGCTCAATAGAGGAGCCGAAGCTTTCTTT. Using reference TRBV16 and TRBJ1-1 for the parts outside the CDR3, the full variable domain is GEEVAQTPKHLVRGEGQKAKLYCAPIKGHSYVFWYQQVLKNEFKFLISFQNENVFDETGMPKERFSAKCLPNSPCSLEIQATKLEDSAVYFCASRLNRGAEAFFGQGTRLTVV.

Many counts were recorded for this clonotype. The rearrangement joins TRBV7-3 to TRBJ2-3; no clear D. The CDR3 contains 16 residues. V was shortened by 2 bases and J by 4 bases, with 16 bases between the two germline ends. Germline V CDR1 and CDR2: SGHTA, FQGTGA. Here the CDR3 DNA reads TGTGCCAGCAGCTTATTTAGAAGTCTCCCCCCAGATACGCAGTATTTT. Translation gives CASSLFRSLPPDTQYF.

This clonotype was picked up many times. The chain couples TRBV30 to TRBJ1-1, with D unresolved. The CDR3 contains 13 residues. V was trimmed by 2 bases and J by 6 bases, leaving 13 bases between them. Germline V gene lookup returns CDR1 GTSNPN and CDR2 SVGIG (reference sequence). Written as DNA, the CDR3 is TGTGCCTGGAGTATGGTAGGTAGCTCTGAAGCTTTCTTT. As protein: CAWSMVGSSEAFF.

This clonotype was recorded a few times. This chain joins TRBV6-2 or TRBV6-3 and TRBJ2-7; 7 bases fit TRBD1. Germline V CDR1 and CDR2: MNHEY, SVGEGT. J gave up 0 bases and V 5 bases, and 13 bases lay outside the gene matches. The CDR3 loop spans 17 amino acids. CDR3 amino acids: CASSTWDSHTISYEQYF. CDR3 DNA: TGTGCCAGCAGTACCTGGGACAGTCATACCATCTCCTACGAGCAGTACTTC.

The chain is built from TRBV6-2 or TRBV6-3 and TRBJ1-1; possible D gene TRBD1, 5 bases. The ends were cut back, 5 bases at V and 3 bases at J, with 13 bases in the middle. This CDR3 is 14 amino acids long. Germline V gene sequence: CDR1 MNHEY, CDR2 SVGEGT. CDR3 nucleotides: TGTGCCAGCAGTGTCCAGGGCCCCGACACTGAAGCTTTCTTT. Translation gives CASSVQGPDTEAFF.

In regard to this clonotype: Here the CDR3 omits its conserved ending phenylalanine or tryptophan, so a read error is the likely source. The chain is built from TRBV6-1 and TRBJ2-1; 9 bases map to TRBD2. Per the germline V gene, CDR1 is MNHNS and CDR2 is SASEGT. This CDR3 has 15 amino acids. The junction had 5 bases not matched to a gene; V was cut back by 6 bases and J by 2 bases. CDR3 DNA: TGTGCCAGCAGGGAAACTAGCGGGCCCTACAATGAGCAGTTCTCC. This gives the protein CASRETSGPYNEQFS.

This clonotype was observed a handful of times. The chain carries TRBV20-1 and TRBJ2-1; 7 bases map to TRBD2. The V segment lost 1 base and the J segment 9 bases; nucleotides outside the gene matches: 9. Germline assignment: CDR1 DFQATT and CDR2 SNEGSKA (reference sequence). The CDR3 loop spans 14 amino acids. CDR3 nucleotide sequence: TGCAGTGCTAGAGGGTTGCGGGAGCATGGTGAGCAGTTCTTC. As protein: CSARGLREHGEQFF.

The chain couples TRBV5-4 to TRBJ2-3; D unclear. The CDR3 contains 15 residues. The V end was cut by 0 bases, the J end by 4 bases, with 12 bases between. Per germline, CDR1 SGHNT and CDR2 YYREEE (reference sequence). In DNA form, the CDR3 reads TGTGCCAGCAGCTTGGCTGCTAGTAGAGCAGATACGCAGTATTTT. It encodes CASSLAASRADTQYF.

This clonotype appeared many times. The V call is TRBV7-9, the J call TRBJ2-1, with 7 bases matching TRBD2. Unmatched junction bases numbered 17, after V lost 1 base and J lost 5 bases. This CDR3 has 19 amino acids. Germline V gene lookup returns CDR1 SEHNR and CDR2 FQNEAQ (reference sequence). CDR3 nucleotide sequence: TGTGCCAGCAGCTTAGGTGGGGGGGGATTTGGCGGAGGGCACAATGAGCAGTTCTTC. It is translated as CASSLGGGGFGGGHNEQFF.

This sequence joins TRBV7-2 and TRBJ1-6, with D possibly being TRBD1 (6 bases). With 4 bases removed from V and 10 bases from J, the gap between germline ends came to 17 bases. Germline assignment: CDR1 SGHTA and CDR2 FQGNSA. The CDR3 extends over 15 amino acids. The CDR3 DNA reads as TGTGCCAGCAGCTGGGCGACAGGTGCGCGCTCACCCCTCCACTTT. Residues: CASSWATGARSPLHF.

The chain links TRBV12-3 or TRBV12-4 to TRBJ2-1; TRBD1 agrees at 10 bases. There are 14 residues in the CDR3. V gave up 6 bases and J gave up 11 bases; unmatched junction bases: 10. CDR3 nucleotide sequence: TGTGCCAGCAGGGGGACAGGGGCCCCTTTAAAGCAGTTCTTC. The encoded protein is CASRGTGAPLKQFF.

The J gene is TRBJ2-1, the V gene TRBV19, with 9 bases that match TRBD2. This CDR3 has 20 residues. Germline-derived CDR1 and CDR2 are LNHDA and SQIVND (reference sequence). With 4 bases clipped from V and 9 bases from J, the junction kept 25 bases outside the gene matches. CDR3 region: CASSKYPLVAGGMGFGEQFF. The CDR3 DNA sequence: TGTGCCAGTAGTAAATATCCTCTCGTGGCGGGAGGGATGGGCTTCGGTGAGCAGTTCTTC.

This clonotype was detected a few times. J is TRBJ1-1 and V is TRBV5-6; TRBD1 matches 8 bases. CDR1 and CDR2 (germline): SGHDT, YYEEEE. Trimming removed 2 bases from V and 8 bases from J; junction bases left unmatched: 11. This CDR3 spans 15 amino acids. The CDR3 sequence: CASSFVGQGLTEAFF. The CDR3 DNA reads TGTGCCAGCAGCTTTGTTGGACAGGGACTTACCGAAGCTTTCTTT.

This clonotype has only a few counts. The chain links TRBV20-1 to TRBJ2-7; TRBD2 matches 11 bases. The trim removed 0 bases at V and 4 bases at J, leaving 5 bases unmatched. Germline CDR1 is DFQATT and CDR2 is SNEGSKA (reference sequence). This CDR3 comprises 15 residues. CDR3 sequence (DNA): TGCAGTGCTAGAGATACGGCTAGCGGGAGGTACGAGCAGTACTTC. Translation: CSARDTASGRYEQYF.

There are many counts of this clonotype. The chain joins TRBV12-3 or TRBV12-4 to TRBJ1-1; D is ambiguous. Trimming took off 7 bases at V and 5 bases at J, with 11 bases between the two ends. The CDR3 has 12 amino acids. The CDR3 loop reads CASKLGLTEAFF. In DNA form, the CDR3 reads TGTGCCAGCAAACTGGGTCTAACTGAAGCTTTCTTT.